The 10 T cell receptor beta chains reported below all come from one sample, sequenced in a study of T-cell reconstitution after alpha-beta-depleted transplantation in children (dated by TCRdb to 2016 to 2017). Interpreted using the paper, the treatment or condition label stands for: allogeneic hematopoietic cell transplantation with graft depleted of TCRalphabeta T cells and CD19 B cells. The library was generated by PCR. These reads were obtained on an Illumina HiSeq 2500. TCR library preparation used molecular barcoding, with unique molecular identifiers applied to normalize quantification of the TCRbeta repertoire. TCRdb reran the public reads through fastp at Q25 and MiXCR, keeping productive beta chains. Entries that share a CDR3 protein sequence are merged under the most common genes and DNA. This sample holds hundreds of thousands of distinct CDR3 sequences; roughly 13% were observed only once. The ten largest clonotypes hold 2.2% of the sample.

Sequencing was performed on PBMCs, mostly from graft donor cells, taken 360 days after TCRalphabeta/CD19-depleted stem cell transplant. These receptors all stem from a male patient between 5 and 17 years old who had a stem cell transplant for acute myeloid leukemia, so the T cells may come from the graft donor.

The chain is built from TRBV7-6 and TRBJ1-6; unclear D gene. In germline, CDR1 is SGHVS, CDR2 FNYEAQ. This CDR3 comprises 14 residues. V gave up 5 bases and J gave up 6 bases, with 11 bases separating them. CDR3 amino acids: CASSPRSGNSPLHF. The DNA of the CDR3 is TGTGCCAGCAGCCCCCGCAGTGGTAATTCACCCCTCCACTTT. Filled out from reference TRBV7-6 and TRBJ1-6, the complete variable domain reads GAGVSQSPRYKVTKRGQDVALRCDPISGHVSLYWYRQALGQGPEFLTYFNYEAQQDKSGLPNDRFSAERPEGSISTLTIQRTEQRDSAMYRCASSPRSGNSPLHFGNGTRLTVT.

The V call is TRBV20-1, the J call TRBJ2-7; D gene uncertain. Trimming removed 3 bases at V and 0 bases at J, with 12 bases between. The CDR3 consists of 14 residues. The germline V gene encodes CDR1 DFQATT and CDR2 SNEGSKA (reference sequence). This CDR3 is CSASVSASSYEQYF. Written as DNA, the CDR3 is TGCAGTGCTAGCGTGTCGGCTAGCTCCTACGAGCAGTACTTC.

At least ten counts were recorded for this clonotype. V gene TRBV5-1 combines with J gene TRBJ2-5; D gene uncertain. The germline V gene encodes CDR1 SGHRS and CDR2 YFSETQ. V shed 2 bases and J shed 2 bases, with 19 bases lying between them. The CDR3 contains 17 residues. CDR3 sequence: CASSFGVEVNRQETQYF. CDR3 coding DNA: TGCGCCAGCAGCTTTGGGGTGGAAGTAAATCGGCAAGAGACCCAGTACTTC. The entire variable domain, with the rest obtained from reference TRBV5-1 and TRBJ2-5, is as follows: KAGVTQTPRYLIKTRGQQVTLSCSPISGHRSVSWYQQTPGQGLQFLFEYFSETQRNKGNFPGRFSGRQFSNSRSEMNVSTLELGDSALYLCASSFGVEVNRQETQYFGPGTRLLVL.

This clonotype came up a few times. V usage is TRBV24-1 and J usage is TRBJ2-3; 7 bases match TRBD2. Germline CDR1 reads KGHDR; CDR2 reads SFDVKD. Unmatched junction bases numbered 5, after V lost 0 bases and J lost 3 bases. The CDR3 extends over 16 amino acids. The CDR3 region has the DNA TGTGCCACCAGTGATTTGCGCGGGAGAGCGACAGATACGCAGTATTTT. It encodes CATSDLRGRATDTQYF.

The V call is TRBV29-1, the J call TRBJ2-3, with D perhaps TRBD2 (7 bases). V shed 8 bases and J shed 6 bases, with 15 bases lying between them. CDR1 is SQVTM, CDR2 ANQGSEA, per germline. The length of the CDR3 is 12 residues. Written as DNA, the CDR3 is TGCAGCATAAGGGGGGGGCCCGATACGCAGTATTTT. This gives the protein CSIRGGPDTQYF.

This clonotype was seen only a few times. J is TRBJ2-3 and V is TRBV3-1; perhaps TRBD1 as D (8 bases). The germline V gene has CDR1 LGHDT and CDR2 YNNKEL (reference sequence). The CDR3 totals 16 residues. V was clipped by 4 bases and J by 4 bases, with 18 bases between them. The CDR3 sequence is CASSPHGQGGPDTQYF. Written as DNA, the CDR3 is TGTGCCAGCAGCCCACACGGACAGGGAGGGCCAGATACGCAGTATTTT.

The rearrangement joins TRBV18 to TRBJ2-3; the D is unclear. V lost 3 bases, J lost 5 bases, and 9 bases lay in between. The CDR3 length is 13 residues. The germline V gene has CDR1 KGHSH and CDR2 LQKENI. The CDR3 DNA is TGTGCCAGCTCACCCTGGACCAGAGATACGCAGTATTTT. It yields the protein CASSPWTRDTQYF.

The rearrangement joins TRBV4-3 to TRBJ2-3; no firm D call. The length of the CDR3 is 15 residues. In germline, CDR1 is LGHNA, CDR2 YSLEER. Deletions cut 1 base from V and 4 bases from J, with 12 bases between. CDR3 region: CASSQGGVGADTQYF. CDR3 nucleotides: TGCGCCAGCAGCCAAGGTGGGGTCGGCGCAGATACGCAGTATTTT.

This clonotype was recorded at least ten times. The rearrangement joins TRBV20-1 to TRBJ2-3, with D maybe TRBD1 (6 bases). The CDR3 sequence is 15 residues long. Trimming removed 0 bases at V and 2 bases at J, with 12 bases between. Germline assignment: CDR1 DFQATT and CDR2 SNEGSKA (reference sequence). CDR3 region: CSARDPRGPTDTQYF. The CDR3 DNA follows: TGCAGTGCTAGAGATCCCAGGGGTCCCACAGATACGCAGTATTTT.

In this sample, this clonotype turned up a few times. The CDR3 DNA follows: TGTGCCAGCTGGGGACTAGGGAATTACAATGAGCAGTTCTTC. Amino acids: CASWGLGNYNEQFF. The chain links TRBV25-1 to TRBJ2-1, with 8 bases identical to TRBD2. Unmatched junction bases numbered 7, after V lost 8 bases and J lost 4 bases. Per the germline V gene, CDR1 is MGHDK and CDR2 is SYGVNS. The CDR3 is 14 amino acids.